This T cell receptor (beta chain) was identified in a study of T and B cells in COVID-19 patients. In its sample, this clonotype is medium-sized. The antigen is undetermined. From blood, roughly 220-550 ng of genomic DNA served as TRB template. Study-level results: The recovered cohort had thousands of exclusive TCR clusters, including 25 to 35 low generation probability clusters.

CDR1 and CDR2 from the germline V gene are LNHDA and SQIVND (reference sequence). The CDR3 loop spans 9 amino acids. Multiplex PCR with BIOMED2 TRB-A/B primer pools amplified TRB rearrangements. TCRdb re-derived calls from the multiplex PCR reads in MiXCR, one entry per CDR3 protein. The sample includes fewer than 20,000 distinct CDR3 sequences, around a third seen only once; the top ten take approximately 15%. This receptor was identified in a human donor with active COVID-19. This chain links TRBV19 with TRBJ1-2; D remains ambiguous. Sequenced input: blood. Here the CDR3 DNA reads TGTGCTGTTGGGCCTGGCTACACCTTC. It encodes CAVGPGYTF.